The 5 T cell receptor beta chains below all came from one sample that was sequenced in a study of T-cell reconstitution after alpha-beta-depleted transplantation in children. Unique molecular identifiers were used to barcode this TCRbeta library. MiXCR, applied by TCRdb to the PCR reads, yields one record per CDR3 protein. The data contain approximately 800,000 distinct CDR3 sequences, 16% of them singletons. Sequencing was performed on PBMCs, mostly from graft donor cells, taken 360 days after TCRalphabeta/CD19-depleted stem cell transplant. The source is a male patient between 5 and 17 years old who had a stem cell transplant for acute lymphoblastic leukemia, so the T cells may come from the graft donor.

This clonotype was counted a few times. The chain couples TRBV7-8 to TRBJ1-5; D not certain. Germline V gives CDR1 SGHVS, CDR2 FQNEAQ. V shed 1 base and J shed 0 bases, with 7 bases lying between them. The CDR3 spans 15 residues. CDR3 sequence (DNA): TGTGCCAGCAGCTTAGATCCCCATAGCAATCAGCCCCAGCATTTT. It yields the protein CASSLDPHSNQPQHF.

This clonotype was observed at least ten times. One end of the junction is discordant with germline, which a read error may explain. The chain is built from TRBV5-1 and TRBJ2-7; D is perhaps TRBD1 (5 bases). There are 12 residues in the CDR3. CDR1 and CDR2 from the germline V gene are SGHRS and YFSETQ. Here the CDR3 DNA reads TGTGCCAGCAGCTTTGACAGCTACGAGCAGTACTTC. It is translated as CASSFDSYEQYF.

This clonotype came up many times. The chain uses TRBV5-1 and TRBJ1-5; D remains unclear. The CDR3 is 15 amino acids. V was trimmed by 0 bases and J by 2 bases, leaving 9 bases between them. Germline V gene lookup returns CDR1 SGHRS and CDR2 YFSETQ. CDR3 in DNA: TGCGCCAGCAGCTTGGGGGGAGGCCGCAATCAGCCCCAGCATTTT. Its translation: CASSLGGGRNQPQHF.

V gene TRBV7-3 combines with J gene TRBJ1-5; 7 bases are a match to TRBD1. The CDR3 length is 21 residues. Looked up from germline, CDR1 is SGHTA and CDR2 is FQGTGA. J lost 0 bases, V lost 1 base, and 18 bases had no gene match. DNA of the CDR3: TGTGCCAGCAGCTTAAGGGCGGGACAGTATCATTCTGGGTATAGCAATCAGCCCCAGCATTTT. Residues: CASSLRAGQYHSGYSNQPQHF. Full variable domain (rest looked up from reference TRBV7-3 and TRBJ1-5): GAGVSQTPSNKVTEKGKYVELRCDPISGHTALYWYRQSLGQGPEFLIYFQGTGAADDSGLPNDRFFAVRPEGSVSTLKIQRTERGDSAVYLCASSLRAGQYHSGYSNQPQHFGDGTRLSIL.

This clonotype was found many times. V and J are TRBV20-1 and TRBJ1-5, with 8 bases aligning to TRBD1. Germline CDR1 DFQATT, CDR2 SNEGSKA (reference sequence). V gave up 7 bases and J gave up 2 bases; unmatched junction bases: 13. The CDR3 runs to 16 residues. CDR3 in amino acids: CSVQTQGARGNQPQHF. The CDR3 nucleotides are TGCAGTGTTCAAACGCAGGGGGCCCGGGGCAATCAGCCCCAGCATTTT.